This TCR beta chain appears in the sequencing data of a study of cytomegalovirus exposure and HLA in healthy donors. General study results and limits: Within the data, a cluster of highly shared sequence variants was likely a sequencing artifact.

With 60 Vbeta and 13 Jbeta primers, the PCR was carried out. Method: immunoSEQ multiplex PCR; TCRdb's copy keeps in-frame clones and lacks some. This repertoire shows some 170,000 clones, just under 80% found once; its top ten account for roughly 10%. A note on this clone: What it binds is unknown.

The receptor was isolated from a man aged 18 to 29 in good health and CMV-seropositive. The sequencing sample was made of PBMCs.

The CDR3 protein is CASTRIQYF. In nucleotides, the CDR3 is TGTGCCAGCACGCGCATTCAGTACTTC. This chain links TRBV6-7 with TRBJ2-4; D remains ambiguous. Being an ORF, TRBV6-7 has a function that is uncertain. Trimming left V 7 bases short and J 9 bases short, with 4 bases between. This CDR3 comprises 9 residues.